Listed below are T cell receptor beta chains from one sample, sequenced in a study of T cell repertoires in cytomegalovirus infection. TCRdb re-analysed the reads in MiXCR, keeping a single row per CDR3 protein. The table lists about 240,000 distinct CDR3 sequences, approximately 13% of them singletons. Sequenced sample: PBMCs. Receptor source: a human donor in good health (CMV status not recorded). Some clones in this sample may be carry-over from other donors' samples. The CDR3 runs from the conserved cysteine through the conserved F or W. A D gene is named only where the DNA matches it firmly. Not every row has a clone size; where given, it reads once, few, many or a size class.

D | size | J | V | CDR3 | DNA
TRBD1 | few | TRBJ2-3 | TRBV29-1 | CSVEDQGIGTGGPDTQYF | TGCAGCGTTGAAGATCAGGGGATCGGGACAGGGGGCCCAGATACGCAGTATTTT
. | many | TRBJ1-1 | TRBV28 | CASVPPQRTEAFF | TGTGCCAGCGTTCCCCCTCAACGCACTGAAGCTTTCTTT
TRBD1 | . | TRBJ1-1 | TRBV3-1 | CASSRQGSETEAFF | TGTGCCAGCAGCCGACAGGGTTCCGAGACTGAAGCTTTCTTT
TRBD1 | few | TRBJ2-3 | TRBV6-6 | CASGQGADTQYF | TGTGCCAGCGGCCAGGGGGCAGATACGCAGTATTTT
TRBD2 | many | TRBJ2-7 | TRBV7-3 | CASALADSYEQYF | TGTGCCAGCGCACTAGCGGACTCCTACGAGCAGTACTTC
. | many | TRBJ2-5 | TRBV7-2 | CASSSPSLATQYF | TGTGCCAGCAGCTCCCCTTCCTTAGCGACCCAGTACTTC
TRBD1 | many | TRBJ2-2 | TRBV7-3 | CASSPSGTGVTGELFF | TGTGCCAGCAGCCCCTCCGGGACAGGAGTCACCGGGGAGCTGTTTTTT
TRBD1 | many | TRBJ1-2 | TRBV7-2 | CASSLPGGVYGYTF | TGTGCCAGCAGCTTACCAGGGGGCGTCTATGGCTACACCTTC
TRBD2 | many | TRBJ2-7 | TRBV7-2 | CASSLGSGRIYEQYF | TGTGCCAGCAGCTTAGGTAGCGGGAGGATCTACGAGCAGTACTTC
. | few | TRBJ2-6 | TRBV7-2 | CASSLRTAGANVLTF | TGTGCCAGCAGCTTAAGAACAGCTGGGGCCAACGTCCTGACTTTC
TRBD1 | . | TRBJ2-7 | TRBV9 | CASSIGTGEIGEQYF | TGTGCCAGCAGCATTGGGACAGGGGAGATTGGCGAGCAGTACTTC
. | few | TRBJ1-2 | TRBV6-4 | CASSASDGLSNYGYTF | TGTGCCAGCAGTGCTTCGGACGGTTTATCTAACTATGGCTACACCTTC
. | many | TRBJ2-7 | TRBV6-2/TRBV6-3 | CASSSTYEQYF | TGTGCCAGCAGCTCGACCTACGAGCAGTACTTC
TRBD2 | many | TRBJ2-3 | TRBV6-5 | CASSYSLLAGAGDTQYF | TGTGCCAGCAGTTACTCGTTGCTAGCGGGAGCTGGGGATACGCAGTATTTT
. | . | TRBJ2-7 | TRBV7-8 | CASSFSQPGAYEQYF | TGTGCCAGCAGCTTCAGTCAACCAGGGGCTTACGAGCAGTACTTC
. | many | TRBJ2-3 | TRBV2 | CASSEQDRSTDTQYF | TGTGCCAGCAGTGAACAGGATAGGAGCACAGATACGCAGTATTTT
. | many | TRBJ1-2 | TRBV5-1 | CASSLAQGQYGYTF | TGCGCCAGCAGCTTGGCCCAGGGTCAGTATGGCTACACCTTC
TRBD1 | few | TRBJ2-5 | TRBV10-3 | CAISPGQMETQYF | TGTGCCATCAGCCCGGGACAGATGGAGACCCAGTACTTC
. | . | TRBJ1-1 | TRBV6-5 | CASRLIRDTEAFF | TGTGCCAGCAGACTTATACGGGACACTGAAGCTTTCTTT
TRBD2 | many | TRBJ2-7 | TRBV7-2 | CASSSAGGASGRVEQYF | TGTGCCAGCAGCTCCGCGGGGGGGGCTAGCGGGAGGGTCGAGCAGTACTTC
. | . | TRBJ1-1 | TRBV6-2/TRBV6-3 | CASRAGPTWGNTEAFF | TGTGCCAGCAGAGCGGGACCTACCTGGGGGAACACTGAAGCTTTCTTT
. | many | TRBJ1-2 | TRBV5-6 | CASSFLGPSNYGYTF | TGTGCCAGCAGCTTCCTAGGGCCTTCTAACTATGGCTACACCTTC
. | many | TRBJ1-4 | TRBV4-1 | CASTPGTSTNEKLFF | TGCGCCAGCACCCCCGGGACTTCAACTAATGAAAAACTGTTTTTT
. | many | TRBJ2-1 | TRBV7-2 | CASSPTSRSYNEQFF | TGTGCCAGCAGCCCCACCTCCCGCTCCTACAATGAGCAGTTCTTC
. | few | TRBJ2-5 | TRBV30 | CASHSGQETQYF | TGTGCCTCACATAGCGGACAAGAGACCCAGTACTTC
. | many | TRBJ2-2 | TRBV7-2 | CASSFSTGELFF | TGTGCCAGCAGCTTCAGCACCGGGGAGCTGTTTTTT
. | many | TRBJ1-4 | TRBV7-2 | CASSTLPAGTNEKLFF | TGTGCCAGCAGCACCCTCCCGGCGGGCACCAATGAAAAACTGTTTTTT
. | . | TRBJ1-6 | TRBV29-1 | CSGRQVKRGTPLHF | TGCAGCGGGAGACAGGTCAAAAGGGGGACACCCCTCCACTTT
TRBD1 | many | TRBJ2-7 | TRBV28 | CASSLLETGSPSEQYF | TGTGCCAGCAGTTTATTAGAGACAGGGAGTCCCTCCGAGCAGTACTTC
TRBD1 | many | TRBJ1-1 | TRBV5-1 | CASSTQGVDTEAFF | TGCGCCAGCAGCACCCAGGGGGTGGACACTGAAGCTTTCTTT
TRBD2 | many | TRBJ2-3 | TRBV7-2 | CASSSTSGRGSGDTQYF | TGTGCCAGCAGCTCGACTAGCGGGAGAGGGTCGGGAGATACGCAGTATTTT
. | . | TRBJ2-7 | TRBV29-1 | CSVEWAGGKYEQYF | TGCAGCGTTGAATGGGCAGGGGGGAAGTACGAGCAGTACTTC
. | many | TRBJ2-7 | TRBV28 | CASRTPYEQYF | TGTGCCAGCAGAACACCGTACGAGCAGTACTTC
. | . | TRBJ1-1 | TRBV7-2 | CASSLNRDGTEAFF | TGTGCCAGCAGCTTAAACAGGGATGGTACTGAAGCTTTCTTT
. | . | TRBJ1-2 | TRBV5-6 | CASSYLQGVGGYTF | TGTGCCAGCAGCTATTTACAGGGTGTAGGTGGCTACACCTTC
. | many | TRBJ1-2 | TRBV19 | CASNSGGNLPNYGYTF | TGTGCCAGTAATAGCGGCGGAAACCTCCCTAACTATGGCTACACCTTC
. | once | TRBJ2-7 | TRBV29-1 | CSVRGTASNSYEQYF | TGCAGCGTTCGCGGGACAGCCTCTAACTCCTACGAGCAGTACTTC
TRBD1 | many | TRBJ2-1 | TRBV6-2/TRBV6-3 | CASSRTGFGNEQFF | TGTGCCAGCAGTCGGACAGGGTTTGGCAATGAGCAGTTCTTC
. | many | TRBJ2-1 | TRBV24-1 | CATSARDTELYNEQFF | TGTGCCACCAGTGCCAGGGACACCGAATTGTACAATGAGCAGTTCTTC
. | . | TRBJ1-1 | TRBV19 | CASLGRVNTEAFF | TGTGCCAGCTTAGGACGCGTGAACACTGAAGCTTTCTTT
TRBD1 | many | TRBJ1-1 | TRBV19 | CASSPSGQVTEAFF | TGTGCCAGTAGTCCATCAGGACAGGTGACTGAAGCTTTCTTT
. | few | TRBJ2-7 | TRBV29-1 | CSIRKNSYEQYF | TGCAGCATTCGGAAGAACTCCTACGAGCAGTACTTC
. | few | TRBJ1-2 | TRBV4-1 | CASSQEMARDYGYTF | TGCGCCAGCAGCCAAGAAATGGCCAGGGACTATGGCTACACCTTC
. | . | TRBJ2-7 | TRBV27 | CASSNRADYEQYF | TGTGCCAGCAGCAACAGGGCGGACTACGAGCAGTACTTC
. | many | TRBJ1-4 | TRBV7-8 | CASSLASRGEEKLFF | TGTGCCAGCAGCTTAGCTAGCAGGGGAGAGGAAAAACTGTTTTTT
. | many | TRBJ2-7 | TRBV12-3/TRBV12-4 | CASRARGSGDEQYF | TGTGCCAGCAGGGCCCGAGGATCAGGGGACGAGCAGTACTTC
. | . | TRBJ1-3 | TRBV7-9 | CASSLLSASGNTIYF | TGTGCCAGCAGCTTACTCTCAGCCTCTGGAAACACCATATATTTT
TRBD1 | . | TRBJ2-3 | TRBV29-1 | CSVGRTGSADTQYF | TGCAGCGTTGGTCGGACAGGGAGCGCAGATACGCAGTATTTT
. | many | TRBJ2-4 | TRBV7-9 | CASSDRLAKNIQYF | TGTGCCAGCAGCGATCGTCTGGCCAAAAACATTCAGTACTTC
TRBD1 | many | TRBJ1-5 | TRBV6-6 | CASSVQGSNQPQHF | TGTGCCAGCAGTGTACAGGGGTCCAATCAGCCCCAGCATTTT
. | many | TRBJ1-4 | TRBV20-1 | CSARDGQTLEKLFF | TGCAGTGCTAGAGACGGTCAGACGCTTGAAAAACTGTTTTTT
TRBD1 | once | TRBJ1-6 | TRBV7-8 | CATSSTGDPPLHF | TGTGCCACCAGCTCGACAGGGGACCCACCCCTCCACTTT
. | . | TRBJ2-3 | TRBV6-4 | CASRGAGEDTQYF | TGTGCCAGCCGAGGGGCAGGGGAAGATACGCAGTATTTT
TRBD2 | many | TRBJ2-1 | TRBV7-2 | CASSISGGEYNEQFF | TGTGCCAGCAGCATTAGCGGGGGGGAGTACAATGAGCAGTTCTTC
. | many | TRBJ2-5 | TRBV20-1 | CSAARSLVTVQETQYF | TGCAGTGCCGCACGCTCCCTCGTAACAGTCCAAGAGACCCAGTACTTC
. | few | TRBJ1-1 | TRBV19 | CASSPHYGLLNTEAFF | TGTGCCAGTAGTCCCCATTATGGACTGCTGAACACTGAAGCTTTCTTT
TRBD2 | many | TRBJ2-3 | TRBV7-2 | CASSLWGRGAVDTQYF | TGTGCCAGCAGCTTATGGGGGCGGGGGGCCGTAGATACGCAGTATTTT
. | many | TRBJ1-1 | TRBV7-2 | CASSWGGTEAFF | TGTGCCAGCAGCTGGGGAGGCACTGAAGCTTTCTTT
. | . | TRBJ2-3 | TRBV5-4 | CASSQTEFVTQYF | TGTGCCAGCAGCCAGACCGAATTTGTGACGCAGTATTTT
. | . | TRBJ2-1 | TRBV6-5 | CASSKIRDGEQFF | TGTGCCAGCAGTAAAATCCGGGACGGTGAGCAGTTCTTC